Here is one T cell receptor beta chain with its context. Its antigen is unknown. This CDR3 is 13 amino acids long. The V and J ends lost 5 bases and 6 bases respectively, with 13 bases between them. CDR1 is LNHDA, CDR2 SQIVND, per germline (reference sequence). This entry is derived from a study of cytomegalovirus exposure and HLA in healthy donors. Primers for the PCR totalled 60 Vbeta and 13 Jbeta. This table comes from immunoSEQ multiplex PCR, and its TCRdb copy is limited to in-frame clones, with some not included. In the table there are over 150,000 clones, 80% to 85% of which are singletons. Regarding the study as a whole: Researchers counted around 180 TCR beta chains as cytomegalovirus-associated. A later analysis found TCR association rates differed by HLA locus, highest for DRB1 and lowest for HLA-C. When a later analysis compared HLA-associated TCR beta chains with equally common others, the HLA-associated chains turned out to be more clonally expanded and to have lower generation probabilities.

The sequence came from a male donor in good health and CMV-seronegative. What was sequenced was PBMCs. The J gene is TRBJ1-1, the V gene TRBV19; D may be TRBD1 (5 bases). CDR3 residues: CASSWQGFPEAFF. The CDR3 nucleotides read TGTGCCAGTAGTTGGCAGGGTTTCCCTGAAGCTTTCTTT.